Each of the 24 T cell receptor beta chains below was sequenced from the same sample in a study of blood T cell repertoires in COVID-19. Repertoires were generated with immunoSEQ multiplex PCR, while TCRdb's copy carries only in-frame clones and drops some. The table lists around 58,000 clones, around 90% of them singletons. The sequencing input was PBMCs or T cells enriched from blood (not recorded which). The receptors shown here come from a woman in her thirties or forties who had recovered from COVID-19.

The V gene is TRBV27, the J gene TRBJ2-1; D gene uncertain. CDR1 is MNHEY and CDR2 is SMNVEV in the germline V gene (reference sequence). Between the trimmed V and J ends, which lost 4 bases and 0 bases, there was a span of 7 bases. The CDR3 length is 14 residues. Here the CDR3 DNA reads TGTGCCAGCAGTTCCGTAAACTCCTACAATGAGCAGTTCTTC. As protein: CASSSVNSYNEQFF.

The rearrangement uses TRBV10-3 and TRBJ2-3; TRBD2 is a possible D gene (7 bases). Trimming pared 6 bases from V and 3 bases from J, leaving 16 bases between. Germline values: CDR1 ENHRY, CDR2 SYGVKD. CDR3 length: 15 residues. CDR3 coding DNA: TGTGCCATCAGGGAAGGGGGGGCAGAGACAGATACGCAGTATTTT. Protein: CAIREGGAETDTQYF.

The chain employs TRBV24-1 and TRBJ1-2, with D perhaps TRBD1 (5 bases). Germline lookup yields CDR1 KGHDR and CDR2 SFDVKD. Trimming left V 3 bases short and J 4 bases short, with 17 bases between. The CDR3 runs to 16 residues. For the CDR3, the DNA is TGTGCCACCAGTGATCCCACTGAGAAGGGGTTCTATGGCTACACCTTC. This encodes CATSDPTEKGFYGYTF.

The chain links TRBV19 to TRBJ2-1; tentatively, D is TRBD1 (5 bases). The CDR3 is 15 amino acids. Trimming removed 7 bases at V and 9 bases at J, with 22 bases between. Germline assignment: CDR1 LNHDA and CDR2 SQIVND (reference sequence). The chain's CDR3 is CASTQRTVSRGEQFF. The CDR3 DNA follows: TGTGCCAGTACCCAGAGGACCGTATCAAGGGGTGAGCAGTTCTTC.

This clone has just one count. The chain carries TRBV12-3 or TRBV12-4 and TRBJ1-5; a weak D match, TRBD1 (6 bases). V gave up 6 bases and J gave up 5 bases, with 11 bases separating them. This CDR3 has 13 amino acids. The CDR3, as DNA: TGTGCCAGCAGGACAGGCGGCGATCAGCCCCAGCATTTT. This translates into CASRTGGDQPQHF.

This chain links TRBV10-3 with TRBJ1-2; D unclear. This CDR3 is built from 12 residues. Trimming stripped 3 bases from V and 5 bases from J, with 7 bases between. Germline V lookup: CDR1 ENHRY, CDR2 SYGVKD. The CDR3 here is CAISERVYGYTF. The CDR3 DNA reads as TGTGCCATCAGTGAACGGGTTTATGGCTACACCTTC.

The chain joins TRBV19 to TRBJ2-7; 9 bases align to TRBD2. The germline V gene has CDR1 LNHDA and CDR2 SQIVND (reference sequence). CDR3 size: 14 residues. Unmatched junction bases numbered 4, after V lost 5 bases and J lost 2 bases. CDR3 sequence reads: CASSPSSGTYEQYF. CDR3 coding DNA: TGTGCCAGTAGTCCCTCTAGCGGGACCTACGAGCAGTACTTC.

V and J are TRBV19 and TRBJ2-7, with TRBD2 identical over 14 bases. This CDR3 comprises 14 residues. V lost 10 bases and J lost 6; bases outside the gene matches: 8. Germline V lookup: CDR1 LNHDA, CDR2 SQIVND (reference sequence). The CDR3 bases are TGTGCCACCCAGACTAGCGGGGGGGCAGGCGAGCAGTACTTC. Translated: CATQTSGGAGEQYF.

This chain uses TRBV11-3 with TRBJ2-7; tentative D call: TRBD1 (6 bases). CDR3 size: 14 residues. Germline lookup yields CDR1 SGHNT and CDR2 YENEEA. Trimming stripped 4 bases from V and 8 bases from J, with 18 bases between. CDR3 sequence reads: CASSSRDKSFQQYF. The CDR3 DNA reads TGTGCCAGCAGCTCCCGGGACAAATCTTTCCAGCAGTACTTC.

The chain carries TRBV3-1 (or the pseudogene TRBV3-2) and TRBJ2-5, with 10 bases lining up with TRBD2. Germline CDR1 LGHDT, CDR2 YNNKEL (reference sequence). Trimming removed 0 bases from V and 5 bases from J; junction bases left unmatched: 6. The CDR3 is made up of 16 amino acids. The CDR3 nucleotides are TGTGCCAGCAGCCAAGACACTAGCGGGGAGGGTGAGACCCAGTACTTC. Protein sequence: CASSQDTSGEGETQYF.

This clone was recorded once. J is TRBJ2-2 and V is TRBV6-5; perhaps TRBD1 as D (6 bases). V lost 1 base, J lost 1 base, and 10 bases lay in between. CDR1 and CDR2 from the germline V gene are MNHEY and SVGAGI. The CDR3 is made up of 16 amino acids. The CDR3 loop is CASSYLGGLNTGELFF. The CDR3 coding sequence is TGTGCCAGCAGTTACTTAGGGGGTCTGAACACCGGGGAGCTGTTTTTT.

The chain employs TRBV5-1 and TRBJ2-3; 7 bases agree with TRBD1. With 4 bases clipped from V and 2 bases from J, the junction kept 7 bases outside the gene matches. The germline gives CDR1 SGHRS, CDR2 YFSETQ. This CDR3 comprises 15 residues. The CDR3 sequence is CASSLLGQNTDTQYF. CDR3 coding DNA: TGCGCCAGCAGCCTCTTGGGACAGAACACAGATACGCAGTATTTT.

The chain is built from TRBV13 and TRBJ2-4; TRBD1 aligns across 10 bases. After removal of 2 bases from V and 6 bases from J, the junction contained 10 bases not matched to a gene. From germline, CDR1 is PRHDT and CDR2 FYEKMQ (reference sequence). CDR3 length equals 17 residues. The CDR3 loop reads CASSLTRQGADGNIQYF. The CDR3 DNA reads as TGTGCCAGCAGCTTAACTAGACAGGGGGCAGATGGAAACATTCAGTACTTC.

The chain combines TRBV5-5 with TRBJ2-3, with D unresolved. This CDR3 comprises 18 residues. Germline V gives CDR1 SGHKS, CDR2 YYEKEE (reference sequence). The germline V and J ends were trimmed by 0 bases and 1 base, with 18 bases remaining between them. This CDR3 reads CASSLEVIDTIGTDTQYF. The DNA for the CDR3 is TGTGCCAGCAGCTTGGAAGTTATCGACACCATTGGCACAGATACGCAGTATTTT. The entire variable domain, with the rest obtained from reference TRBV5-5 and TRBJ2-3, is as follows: DAGVTQSPTHLIKTRGQQVTLRCSPISGHKSVSWYQQVLGQGPQFIFQYYEKEERGRGNFPDRFSARQFPNYSSELNVNALLLGDSALYLCASSLEVIDTIGTDTQYFGPGTRLTVL.

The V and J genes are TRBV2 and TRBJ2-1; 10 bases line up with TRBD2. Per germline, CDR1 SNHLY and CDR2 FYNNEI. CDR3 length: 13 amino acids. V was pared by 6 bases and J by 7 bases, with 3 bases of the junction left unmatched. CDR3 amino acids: CASRSGGGNEQFF. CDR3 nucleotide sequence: TGTGCCAGCAGAAGCGGGGGGGGGAATGAGCAGTTCTTC.

Here the CDR3 reads CALGQGRADTQYF. CDR3 sequence (DNA): TGTGCCCTGGGACAGGGGCGTGCAGATACGCAGTATTTT. The chain uses TRBV12-3 or TRBV12-4 and TRBJ2-3; 10 bases line up with TRBD1. CDR3 size: 13 residues. Trimming removed 11 bases from V and 4 bases from J; junction bases left unmatched: 6.

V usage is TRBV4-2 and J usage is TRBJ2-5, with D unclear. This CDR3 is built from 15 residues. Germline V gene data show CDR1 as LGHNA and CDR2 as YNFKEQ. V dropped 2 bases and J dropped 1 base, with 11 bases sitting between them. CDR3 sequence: CASSQQNGFQETQYF. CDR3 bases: TGTGCCAGCAGCCAACAAAACGGGTTCCAAGAGACCCAGTACTTC.

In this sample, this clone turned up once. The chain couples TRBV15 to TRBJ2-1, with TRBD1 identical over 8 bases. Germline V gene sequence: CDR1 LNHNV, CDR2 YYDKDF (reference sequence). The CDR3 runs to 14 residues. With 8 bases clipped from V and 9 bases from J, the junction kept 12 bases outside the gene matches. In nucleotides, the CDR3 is TGTGCCACCCTAATGTCTCAGGGGGCGGGTGAGCAGTTCTTC. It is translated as CATLMSQGAGEQFF.

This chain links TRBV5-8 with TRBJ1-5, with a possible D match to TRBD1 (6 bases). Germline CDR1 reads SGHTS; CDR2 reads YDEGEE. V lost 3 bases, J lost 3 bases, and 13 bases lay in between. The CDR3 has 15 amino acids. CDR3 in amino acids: CASSSVDSFNQPQHF. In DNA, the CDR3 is TGTGCCAGCAGCTCGGTGGACAGTTTCAATCAGCCCCAGCATTTT. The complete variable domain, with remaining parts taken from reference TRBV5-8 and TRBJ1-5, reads EAGVTQSPTHLIKTRGQQATLRCSPISGHTSVYWYQQALGLGLQFLLWYDEGEERNRGNFPPRFSGRQFPNYSSELNVNALELEDSALYLCASSSVDSFNQPQHFGDGTRLSIL.

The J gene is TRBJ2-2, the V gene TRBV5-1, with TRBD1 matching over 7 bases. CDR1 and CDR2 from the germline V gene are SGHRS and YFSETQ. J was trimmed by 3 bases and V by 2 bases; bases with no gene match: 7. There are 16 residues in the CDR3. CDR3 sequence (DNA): TGCGCCAGCAGCTTAAGACAGGGAAAGGACACCGGGGAGCTGTTTTTT. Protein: CASSLRQGKDTGELFF. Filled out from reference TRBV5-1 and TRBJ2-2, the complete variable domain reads KAGVTQTPRYLIKTRGQQVTLSCSPISGHRSVSWYQQTPGQGLQFLFEYFSETQRNKGNFPGRFSGRQFSNSRSEMNVSTLELGDSALYLCASSLRQGKDTGELFFGEGSRLTVL.

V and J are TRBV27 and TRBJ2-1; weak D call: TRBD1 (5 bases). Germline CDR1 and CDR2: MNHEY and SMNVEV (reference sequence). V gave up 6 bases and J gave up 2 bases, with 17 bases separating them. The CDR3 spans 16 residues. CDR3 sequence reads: CASSPQVQGPYNEQFF. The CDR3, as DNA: TGTGCCAGCAGCCCCCAGGTTCAGGGCCCCTACAATGAGCAGTTCTTC.

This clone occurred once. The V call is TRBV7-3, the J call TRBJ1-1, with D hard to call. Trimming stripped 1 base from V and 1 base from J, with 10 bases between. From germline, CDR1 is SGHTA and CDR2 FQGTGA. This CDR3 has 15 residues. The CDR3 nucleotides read TGTGCCAGCAGCTTAATGTCGGCGGGGAACACTGAAGCTTTCTTT. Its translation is CASSLMSAGNTEAFF.

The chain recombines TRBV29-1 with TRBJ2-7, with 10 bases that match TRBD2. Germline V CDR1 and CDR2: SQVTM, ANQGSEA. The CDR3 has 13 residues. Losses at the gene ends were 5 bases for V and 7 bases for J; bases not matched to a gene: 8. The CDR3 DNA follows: TGCAGCGTTCGAGCGGGGGGGGCCTGGGAGCAGTACTTC. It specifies CSVRAGGAWEQYF.

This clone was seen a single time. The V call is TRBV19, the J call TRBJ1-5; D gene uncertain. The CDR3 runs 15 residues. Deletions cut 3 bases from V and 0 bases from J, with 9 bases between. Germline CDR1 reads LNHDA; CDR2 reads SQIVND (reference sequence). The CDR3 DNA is TGTGCCAGTAGTATGTCACAGAATAGCAATCAGCCCCAGCATTTT. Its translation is CASSMSQNSNQPQHF.